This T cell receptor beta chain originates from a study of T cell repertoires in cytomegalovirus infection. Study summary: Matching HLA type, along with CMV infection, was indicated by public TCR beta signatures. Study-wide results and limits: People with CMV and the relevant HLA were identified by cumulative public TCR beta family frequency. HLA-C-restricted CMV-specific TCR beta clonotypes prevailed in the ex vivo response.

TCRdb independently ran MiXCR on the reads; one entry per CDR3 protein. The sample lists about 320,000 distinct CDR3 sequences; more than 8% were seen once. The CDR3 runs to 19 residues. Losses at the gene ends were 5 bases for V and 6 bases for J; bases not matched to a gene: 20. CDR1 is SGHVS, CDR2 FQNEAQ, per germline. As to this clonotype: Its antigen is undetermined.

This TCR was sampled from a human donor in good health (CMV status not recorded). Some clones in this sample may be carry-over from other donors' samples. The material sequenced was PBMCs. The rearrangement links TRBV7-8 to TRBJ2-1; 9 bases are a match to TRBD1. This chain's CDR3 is CASSRLLTGQGTGSNEQFF. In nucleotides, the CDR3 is TGTGCCAGCAGCCGCCTCCTAACGGGACAGGGAACGGGTTCCAATGAGCAGTTCTTC.